This T cell receptor (beta chain) was obtained from a study of cytomegalovirus exposure and HLA in healthy donors. About the study: Some 200 million T cells yielded more than 90 million unique TCR beta sequences, as an earlier analysis found.

Study-level points and caveats: In vitro, three CMV-associated chains proved specific for CMV antigens.

CDR1 and CDR2 from the germline V gene are SGHTA and FQGNSA. Trimming took 1 base from V and 6 from J; bases not matched to a gene: 5. The CDR3 length is 15 residues. With 60 Vbeta and 13 Jbeta primers, the PCR was carried out. The table came from immunoSEQ multiplex PCR; TCRdb's copy has only in-frame clones and leaves some out. The sample carries approximately 220,000 clones, 60% to 80% recorded once. In the case of this clone: No antigen is known for it.

The receptor was isolated from a man younger than 35 in good health and CMV-seronegative. Input material: PBMCs. The chain employs TRBV7-2 and TRBJ1-5, with 8 bases identical to TRBD1. The CDR3 here is CASSLGQGNGQPQHF. In nucleotides, the CDR3 is TGTGCCAGCAGCTTAGGACAGGGGAACGGTCAGCCCCAGCATTTT.